This TCR beta chain originates from a study of T cell changes during pregnancy in multiple sclerosis. Trimming cost V 3 bases and J 5 bases; bases outside gene matches: 3. This CDR3 is built from 16 residues. The germline V gene has CDR1 SEHNR and CDR2 FQNEAQ (reference sequence). The repertoire was sequenced with immunoSEQ multiplex PCR; TCRdb's copy has only in-frame clones and lacks some. The data contain 30,000 to 45,000 clones, 75% to 95% of them singletons. The source of this sequence is a female donor with multiple sclerosis, enrolled in a pregnancy study. The rearrangement uses TRBV7-9 and TRBJ2-3, with 15 bases matching TRBD2. The sample consisted of CD4+ T cells from peripheral blood mononuclear cells, taken in the third trimester of pregnancy. CDR3 protein: CASSFGLAGGIDTQYF. Written as DNA, the CDR3 is TGTGCCAGCAGCTTCGGACTAGCGGGGGGGATAGATACGCAGTATTTT. Complete variable domain (other parts from reference TRBV7-9 and TRBJ2-3): DTGVSQNPRHKITKRGQNVTFRCDPISEHNRLYWYRQTLGQGPEFLTYFQNEAQLEKSRLLSDRFSAERPKGSFSTLEIQRTEQGDSAMYLCASSFGLAGGIDTQYFGPGTRLTVL.